The 9 T cell receptor beta chains reported below all come from one sample, sequenced in a study of T cells of healthy individuals. From the 5' RACE reads, TCRdb called clonotypes with MiXCR, one entry per CDR3 protein. In the table there are 55,000 to 65,000 distinct CDR3 sequences, 15% to 20% of which are singletons. The receptors here all came from a human donor in good health.

This clonotype appeared a few times. This chain uses TRBV6-6 with TRBJ2-3; D unclear. The CDR3 is 16 amino acids. V was cut by 0 bases and J by 4 bases, with 14 bases left in between. Germline V lookup: CDR1 MNHNY, CDR2 SVGAGI (reference sequence). CDR3 nucleotides: TGTGCCAGCAGTTACTCGAAACAGCCAAGGGCAGATACGCAGTATTTT. Translating gives CASSYSKQPRADTQYF.

This clonotype showed up just a few times. The rearrangement joins TRBV30 to TRBJ1-5; 7 bases line up with TRBD1. V shed 0 bases, J shed 3 bases, and the junction held 5 bases outside the gene matches. Germline values: CDR1 GTSNPN, CDR2 SVGIG (reference sequence). The CDR3 is 15 residues long. The CDR3 spells CAWSVQQGLNQPQHF. The CDR3 nucleotides read TGTGCCTGGAGTGTACAACAGGGGCTCAATCAGCCCCAGCATTTT. Full variable domain (remainder filled in from reference TRBV30 and TRBJ1-5): SQTIHQWPATLVQPVGSPLSLECTVEGTSNPNLYWYRQAAGRGLQLLFYSVGIGQISSEVPQNLSASRPQDRQFILSSKKLLLSDSGFYLCAWSVQQGLNQPQHFGDGTRLSIL.

This sequence joins TRBV3-1 and TRBJ2-7; D remains unclear. This CDR3 spans 15 amino acids. Trimming pared 3 bases from V and 1 base from J, leaving 13 bases between. Germline V gene data show CDR1 as LGHDT and CDR2 as YNNKEL (reference sequence). The CDR3 region is CASSQTLDGSYEQYF. CDR3 in DNA: TGTGCCAGCAGCCAGACTCTTGACGGGTCCTACGAGCAGTACTTC.

This clonotype has a single count. V and J are TRBV20-1 and TRBJ2-2, with D perhaps assigned TRBD1 or TRBD2 (5 bases each). Germline CDR1 and CDR2: DFQATT and SNEGSKA (reference sequence). The V and J ends lost 1 base and 6 bases respectively, with 15 bases between them. The length of the CDR3 is 15 residues. In DNA form, the CDR3 reads TGCAGTGCTAGAGCGGGACCCTCGAGGGCCGGGGAGCTGTTTTTT. Translating it yields CSARAGPSRAGELFF.

This clonotype occurred many times. J is TRBJ2-3 and V is TRBV7-9; 7 nucleotides line up with TRBD1. This CDR3 is built from 15 residues. Germline V gene lookup returns CDR1 SEHNR and CDR2 FQNEAQ (reference sequence). J was trimmed by 0 bases and V by 5 bases; bases with no gene match: 5. The CDR3 loop reads CASSLPTGSTDTQYF. The DNA of the CDR3 is TGTGCCAGCAGCCTACCGACAGGGAGCACAGATACGCAGTATTTT.

This chain joins TRBV20-1 and TRBJ1-1; 7 bases match TRBD1. Germline V lookup: CDR1 DFQATT, CDR2 SNEGSKA (reference sequence). The CDR3 runs 13 residues. The ends lost 6 bases at V and 8 bases at J; junction bases unmatched: 12. CDR3 coding DNA: TGCAGTGCCACCCCGGATCCGACAGGGGAAGCTTTCTTT. Its translation: CSATPDPTGEAFF.

The J gene is TRBJ1-2, the V gene TRBV18; 9 positions match TRBD1. The CDR3 is 15 residues long. CDR1 KGHSH and CDR2 LQKENI come from the germline V gene. With V trimmed by 3 bases and J by 1 base, 3 bases remained unmatched. CDR3 nucleotide sequence: TGTGCCAGCTCACCTGGACAGGGGTTTAACTATGGCTACACCTTC. Protein product: CASSPGQGFNYGYTF.

The sample holds a few counts of this clonotype. The gene calls are TRBV14 and TRBJ2-5, with 10 nucleotides matching TRBD1. Unmatched junction bases numbered 9, after V lost 4 bases and J lost 4 bases. This CDR3 comprises 16 residues. CDR1 and CDR2 from the germline V gene are SGHDN and FVKESK. The CDR3 nucleotides read TGTGCCAGCAGCCGCGGACAGGGGGGCATCTCAGAGACCCAGTACTTC. Its protein is CASSRGQGGISETQYF.

This sequence joins TRBV9 and TRBJ1-1; D is ambiguous. V lost 0 bases, J lost 0 bases, and 9 bases lay in between. CDR3 length: 15 amino acids. CDR1 and CDR2 from the germline V gene are SGDLS and YYNGEE. This CDR3 is CASSVVGSLNTEAFF. CDR3 nucleotide sequence: TGTGCCAGCAGCGTAGTGGGGAGCCTGAACACTGAAGCTTTCTTT.